Sequencing of this T cell receptor (beta chain) was carried out in a study of blood T cell repertoires in COVID-19. At the level of the study: Both acute and convalescent COVID-19 samples were obtained from the United States, Italy and Spain.

Allocation to cohorts depended on clinical history reported by the participants. Only in-frame clones appear in the TCRdb table, and some are missing; sequencing was by immunoSEQ multiplex PCR. The sample lists 310,000 or so clones; almost 90% were seen once. This receptor was obtained from a woman aged 18-29 years with acute COVID-19. Material for sequencing was PBMCs or T cells enriched from blood (not recorded which).

The CDR3, as DNA: TGTGCCAGCTCACCCGGACAGAGCCAGGGCTACACCTTC. Its translation is CASSPGQSQGYTF. The chain links TRBV18 to TRBJ1-2; TRBD1 is a possible D gene (6 bases). The CDR3 sequence is 13 residues long. V was shortened by 3 bases and J by 8 bases, with 13 bases between the two germline ends. Germline V gene data show CDR1 as KGHSH and CDR2 as LQKENI.